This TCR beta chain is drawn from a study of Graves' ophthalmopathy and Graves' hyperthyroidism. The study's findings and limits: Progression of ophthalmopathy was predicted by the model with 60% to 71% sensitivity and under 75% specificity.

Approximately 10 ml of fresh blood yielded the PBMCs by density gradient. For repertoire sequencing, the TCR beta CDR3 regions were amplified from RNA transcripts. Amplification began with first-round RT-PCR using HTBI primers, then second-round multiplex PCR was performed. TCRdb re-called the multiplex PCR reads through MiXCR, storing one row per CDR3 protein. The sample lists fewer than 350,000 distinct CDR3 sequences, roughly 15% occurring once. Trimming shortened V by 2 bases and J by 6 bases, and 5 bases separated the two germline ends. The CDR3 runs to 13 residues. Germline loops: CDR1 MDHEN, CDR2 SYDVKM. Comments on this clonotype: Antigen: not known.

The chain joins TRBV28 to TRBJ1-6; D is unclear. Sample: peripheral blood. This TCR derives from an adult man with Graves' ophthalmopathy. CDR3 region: CASSLMVNSPLHF. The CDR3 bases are TGTGCCAGCAGTTTAATGGTTAATTCACCCCTCCACTTT.